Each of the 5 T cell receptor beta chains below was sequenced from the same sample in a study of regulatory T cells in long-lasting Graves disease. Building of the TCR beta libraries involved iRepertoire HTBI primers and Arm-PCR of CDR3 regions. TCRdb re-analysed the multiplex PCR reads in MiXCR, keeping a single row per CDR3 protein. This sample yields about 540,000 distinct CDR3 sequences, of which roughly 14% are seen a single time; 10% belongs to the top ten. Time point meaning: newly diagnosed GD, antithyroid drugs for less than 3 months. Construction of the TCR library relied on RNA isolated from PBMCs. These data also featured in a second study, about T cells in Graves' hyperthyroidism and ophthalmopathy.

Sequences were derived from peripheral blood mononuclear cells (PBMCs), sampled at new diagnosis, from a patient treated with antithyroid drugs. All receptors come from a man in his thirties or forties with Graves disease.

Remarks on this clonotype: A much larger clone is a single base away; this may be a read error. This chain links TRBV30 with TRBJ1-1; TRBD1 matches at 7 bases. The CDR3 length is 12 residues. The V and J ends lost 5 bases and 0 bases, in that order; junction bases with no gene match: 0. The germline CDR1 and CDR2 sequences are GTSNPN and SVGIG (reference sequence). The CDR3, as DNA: TGTGCCTGGGACAGGGTGAACACTGAAGCTTTCTTT. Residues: CAWDRVNTEAFF.

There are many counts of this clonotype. The DNA of the CDR3 is TGTGCCAGTAGTGGATACGGCTTAAACTATGGCTACACCTTC. It is translated as CASSGYGLNYGYTF. The chain carries TRBV19 and TRBJ1-2; D is ambiguous. Germline assignment: CDR1 LNHDA and CDR2 SQIVND (reference sequence). This CDR3 region has 14 residues. V gave up 5 bases and J gave up 2 bases, with 12 bases separating them.

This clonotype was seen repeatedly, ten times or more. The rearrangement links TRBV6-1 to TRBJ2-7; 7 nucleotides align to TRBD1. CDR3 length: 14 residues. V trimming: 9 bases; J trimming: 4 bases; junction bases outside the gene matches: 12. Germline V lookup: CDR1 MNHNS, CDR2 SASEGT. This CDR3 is CASGLPDRVYEQYF. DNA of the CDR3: TGTGCCAGTGGCCTACCCGACAGGGTTTACGAGCAGTACTTC.

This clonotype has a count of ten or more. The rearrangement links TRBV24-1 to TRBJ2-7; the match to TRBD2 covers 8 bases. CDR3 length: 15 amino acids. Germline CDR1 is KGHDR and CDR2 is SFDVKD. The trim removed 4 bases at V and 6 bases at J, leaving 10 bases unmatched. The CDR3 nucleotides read TGTGCCACCAGTGAGAAGAGCGGGAGATCGCGCGAGCAGTACTTC. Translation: CATSEKSGRSREQYF.

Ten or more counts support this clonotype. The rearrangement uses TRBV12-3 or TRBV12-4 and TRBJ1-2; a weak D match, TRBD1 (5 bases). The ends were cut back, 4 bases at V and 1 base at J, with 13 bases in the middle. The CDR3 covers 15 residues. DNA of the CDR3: TGTGCCAGCAGTTCTGGGGCCTTCTTTAACTATGGCTACACCTTC. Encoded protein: CASSSGAFFNYGYTF.